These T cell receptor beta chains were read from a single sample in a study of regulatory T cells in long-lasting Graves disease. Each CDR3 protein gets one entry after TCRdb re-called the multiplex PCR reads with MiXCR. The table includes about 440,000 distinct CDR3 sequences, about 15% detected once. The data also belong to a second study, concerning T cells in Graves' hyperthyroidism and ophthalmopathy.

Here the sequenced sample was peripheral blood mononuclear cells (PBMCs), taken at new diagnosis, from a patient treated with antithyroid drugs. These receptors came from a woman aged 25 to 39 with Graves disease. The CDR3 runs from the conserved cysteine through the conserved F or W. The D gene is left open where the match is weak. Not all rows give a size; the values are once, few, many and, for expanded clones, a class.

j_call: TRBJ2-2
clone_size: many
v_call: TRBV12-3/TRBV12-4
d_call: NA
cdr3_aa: CASSSGQSGELFF
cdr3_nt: TGTGCCAGCAGCTCCGGACAGTCTGGGGAGCTGTTTTTT

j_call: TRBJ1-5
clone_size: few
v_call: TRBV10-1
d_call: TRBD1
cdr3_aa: CARHDRANQAAQHF
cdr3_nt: TGCGCCAGGCACGACAGGGCCAACCAGGCAGCCCAGCATTTT

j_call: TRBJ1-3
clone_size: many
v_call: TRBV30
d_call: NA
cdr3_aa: CAWRALQESSGNTIYF
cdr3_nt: TGTGCCTGGAGAGCCCTACAGGAGAGCTCTGGAAACACCATATATTTT

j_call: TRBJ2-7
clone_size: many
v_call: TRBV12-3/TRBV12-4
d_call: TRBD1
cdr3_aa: CASSFTSADRAYF
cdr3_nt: TGTGCCAGCAGTTTCACGTCGGCGGACAGGGCTTACTTC

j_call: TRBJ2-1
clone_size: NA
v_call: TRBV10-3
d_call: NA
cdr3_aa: CAISAMELAEDEQFF
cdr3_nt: TGTGCCATCAGTGCGATGGAGCTAGCTGAGGATGAGCAGTTCTTC

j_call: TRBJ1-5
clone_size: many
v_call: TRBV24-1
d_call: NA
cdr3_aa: CATSAGDSNQPQHF
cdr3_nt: TGTGCCACCAGTGCAGGAGATAGCAATCAGCCCCAGCATTTT

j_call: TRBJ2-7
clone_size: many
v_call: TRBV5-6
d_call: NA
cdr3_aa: CASSLGTLPYEQYF
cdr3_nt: TGTGCCAGCAGCTTAGGGACTCTGCCCTACGAGCAGTACTTC

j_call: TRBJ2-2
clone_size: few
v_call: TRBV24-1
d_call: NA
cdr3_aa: CATSEIGELFF
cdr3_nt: TGTGCCACCAGTGAGATCGGGGAGCTGTTTTTT

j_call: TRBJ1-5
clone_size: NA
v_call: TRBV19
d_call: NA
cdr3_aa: CASSIEAGASNQPQHF
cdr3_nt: TGTGCCAGTAGTATAGAGGCCGGAGCCTCCAATCAGCCCCAGCATTTT

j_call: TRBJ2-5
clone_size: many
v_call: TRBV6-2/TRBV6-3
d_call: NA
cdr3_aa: CATSTEETQYF
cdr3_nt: TGTGCCACCAGCACGGAAGAGACCCAGTACTTC

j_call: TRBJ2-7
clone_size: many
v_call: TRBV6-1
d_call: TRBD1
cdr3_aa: CASSWTGISSYEQYF
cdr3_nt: TGTGCCAGCAGCTGGACAGGGATAAGCTCCTACGAGCAGTACTTC

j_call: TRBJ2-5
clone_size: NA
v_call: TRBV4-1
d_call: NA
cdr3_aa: CASSRAGQLGETQYF
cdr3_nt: TGCGCCAGCAGCCGGGCCGGACAATTAGGAGAGACCCAGTACTTC

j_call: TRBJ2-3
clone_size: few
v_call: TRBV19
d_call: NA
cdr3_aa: CASSPGRDGYTDTQYF
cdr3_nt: TGTGCCAGTAGCCCCGGCCGGGACGGATACACAGATACGCAGTATTTT

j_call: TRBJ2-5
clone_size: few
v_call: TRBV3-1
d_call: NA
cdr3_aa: CASSQDPGASNRETQYF
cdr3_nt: TGTGCCAGCAGCCAAGACCCGGGGGCGAGTAATAGGGAGACCCAGTACTTC

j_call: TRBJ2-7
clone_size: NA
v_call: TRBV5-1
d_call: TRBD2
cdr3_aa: CASSYSGRSNEQYF
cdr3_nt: TGCGCCAGCAGCTATAGCGGGAGAAGCAACGAGCAGTACTTC

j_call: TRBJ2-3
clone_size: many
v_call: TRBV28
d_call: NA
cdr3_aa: CASNPGNTDTQYF
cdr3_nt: TGTGCCAGCAATCCAGGGAACACAGATACGCAGTATTTT

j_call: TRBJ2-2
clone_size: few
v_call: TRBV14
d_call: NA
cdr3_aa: CASSPRGITLGTGELFF
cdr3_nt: TGTGCCAGCAGCCCCCGTGGCATAACGTTAGGCACCGGGGAGCTGTTTTTT

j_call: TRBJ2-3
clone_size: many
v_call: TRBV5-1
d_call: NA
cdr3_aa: CASSYQDYYTDTQYF
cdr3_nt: TGCGCCAGCAGCTACCAAGACTATTACACAGATACGCAGTATTTT

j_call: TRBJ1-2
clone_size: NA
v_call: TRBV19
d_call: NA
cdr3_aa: CASSMGRTDGYTF
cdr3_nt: TGTGCCAGTAGTATGGGGAGGACGGATGGCTACACCTTC

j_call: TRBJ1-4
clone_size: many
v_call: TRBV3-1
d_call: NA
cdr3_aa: CASRRGDEKLFF
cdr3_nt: TGTGCCAGCAGGAGAGGGGATGAAAAACTGTTTTTT

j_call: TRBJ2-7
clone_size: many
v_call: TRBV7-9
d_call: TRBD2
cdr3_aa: CASSITSGRGDEQYF
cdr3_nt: TGTGCCAGCAGCATTACTAGCGGGAGAGGGGACGAGCAGTACTTC

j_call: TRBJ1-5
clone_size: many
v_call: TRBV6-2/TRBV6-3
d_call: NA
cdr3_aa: CASSYSNRPGDNQPQHF
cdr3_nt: TGTGCCAGCAGTTACTCGAACAGGCCGGGCGACAATCAGCCCCAGCATTTT

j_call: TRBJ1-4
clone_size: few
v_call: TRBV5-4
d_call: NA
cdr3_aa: CASSLTRANEKLFF
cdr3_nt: TGTGCCAGCAGCCTGACAAGGGCTAATGAAAAACTGTTTTTT

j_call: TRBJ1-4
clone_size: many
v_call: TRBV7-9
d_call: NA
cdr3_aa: CASSRGQRNEKLFF
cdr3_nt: TGTGCCAGCAGCCGGGGACAAAGGAATGAAAAACTGTTTTTT

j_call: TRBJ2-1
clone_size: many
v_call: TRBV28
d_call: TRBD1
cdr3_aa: CASSPEGGTGASYNEQFF
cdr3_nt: TGTGCCAGCAGCCCAGAGGGGGGGACAGGGGCCTCCTACAATGAGCAGTTCTTC

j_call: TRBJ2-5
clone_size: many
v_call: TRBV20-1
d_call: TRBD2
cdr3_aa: CSAPELAGVETQYF
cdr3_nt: TGCAGTGCTCCCGAGCTAGCGGGAGTAGAGACCCAGTACTTC

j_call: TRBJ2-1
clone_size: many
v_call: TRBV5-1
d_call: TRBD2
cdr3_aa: CASSLEPSGHYNEQFF
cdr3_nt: TGCGCCAGCAGCTTGGAGCCTAGCGGGCACTACAATGAGCAGTTCTTC

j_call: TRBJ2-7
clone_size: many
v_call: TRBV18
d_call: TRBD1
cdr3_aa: CASAGQGTYEQYF
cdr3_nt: TGTGCCAGCGCAGGACAGGGGACCTACGAGCAGTACTTC

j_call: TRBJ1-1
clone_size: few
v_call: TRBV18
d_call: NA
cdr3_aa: CASSPSIGDLLTEAFF
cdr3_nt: TGTGCCAGCTCACCAAGTATTGGCGACCTTCTCACTGAAGCTTTCTTT

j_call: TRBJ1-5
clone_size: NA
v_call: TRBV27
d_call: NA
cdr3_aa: CASSLSSTGEKEHF
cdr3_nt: TGTGCCAGCAGTTTGTCATCAACCGGAGAGAAAGAGCATTTT

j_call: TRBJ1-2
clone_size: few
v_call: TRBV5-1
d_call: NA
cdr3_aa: CVSSNRTVNIDGYTF
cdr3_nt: TGCGTCAGCAGCAACCGGACAGTAAACATCGATGGCTACACCTTC

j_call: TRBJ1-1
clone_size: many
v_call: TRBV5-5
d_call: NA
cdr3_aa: CASSPGMRARAFF
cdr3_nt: TGTGCCAGCAGCCCCGGGATGAGGGCGCGGGCTTTCTTT

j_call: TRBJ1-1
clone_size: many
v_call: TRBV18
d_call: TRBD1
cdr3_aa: CASSPRQGMDTEAFF
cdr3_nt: TGTGCCAGCTCACCACGACAGGGGATGGACACTGAAGCTTTCTTT

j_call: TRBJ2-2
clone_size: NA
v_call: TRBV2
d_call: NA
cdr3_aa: CASVKGDYTGELFF
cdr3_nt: TGTGCCAGCGTGAAAGGGGACTACACCGGGGAGCTGTTTTTT

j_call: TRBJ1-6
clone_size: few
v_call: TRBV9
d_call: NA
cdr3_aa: CASSGEDTVIYSPLHF
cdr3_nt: TGTGCCAGCAGCGGAGAGGACACCGTTATTTATTCACCCCTCCACTTT

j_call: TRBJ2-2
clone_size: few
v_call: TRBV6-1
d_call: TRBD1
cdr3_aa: CASTPGQRTTGELFF
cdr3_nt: TGTGCCAGCACACCGGGACAGAGAACCACCGGGGAGCTGTTTTTT

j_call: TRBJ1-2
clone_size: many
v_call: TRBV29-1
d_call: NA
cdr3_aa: CSADALTGSNYGYTF
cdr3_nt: TGCAGCGCCGACGCTTTGACGGGCTCTAACTATGGCTACACCTTC

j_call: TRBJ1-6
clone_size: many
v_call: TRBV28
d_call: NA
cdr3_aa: CASSLTGGISSYNSPLHF
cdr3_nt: TGTGCCAGCAGCCTTACGGGGGGGATAAGCTCCTATAATTCACCCCTCCACTTT

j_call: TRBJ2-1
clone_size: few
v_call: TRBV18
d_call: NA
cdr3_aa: CASSPSGDEQFF
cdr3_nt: TGTGCCAGCTCACCTTCGGGGGATGAGCAGTTCTTC

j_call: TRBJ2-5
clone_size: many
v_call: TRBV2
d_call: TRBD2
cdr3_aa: CASSEDWGGVETQYF
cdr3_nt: TGTGCCAGCAGTGAAGATTGGGGGGGAGTGGAGACCCAGTACTTC

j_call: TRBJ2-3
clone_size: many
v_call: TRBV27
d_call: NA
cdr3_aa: CASALGGWLSDTQYF
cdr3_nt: TGTGCCAGCGCTCTAGGGGGTTGGCTTTCGGATACGCAGTATTTT

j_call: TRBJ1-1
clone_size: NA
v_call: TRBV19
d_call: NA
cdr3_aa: CASKTGYAEAFF
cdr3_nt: TGTGCCAGCAAAACAGGGTACGCTGAAGCTTTCTTT

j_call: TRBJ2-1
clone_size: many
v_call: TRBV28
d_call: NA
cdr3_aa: CASSPILNPINEQFF
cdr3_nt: TGTGCCAGCAGTCCCATTCTTAATCCGATCAATGAGCAGTTCTTC

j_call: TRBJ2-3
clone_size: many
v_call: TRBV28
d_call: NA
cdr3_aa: CASSYSGTLFTDTQYF
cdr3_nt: TGTGCCAGCAGTTACTCCGGGACCCTATTCACAGATACGCAGTATTTT

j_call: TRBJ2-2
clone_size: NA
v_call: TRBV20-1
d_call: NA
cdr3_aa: CSASEAAWPPNTGELFF
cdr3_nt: TGCAGTGCTAGTGAGGCTGCGTGGCCGCCGAACACCGGGGAGCTGTTTTTT

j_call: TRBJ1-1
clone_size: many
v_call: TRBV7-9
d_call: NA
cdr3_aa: CASSSGKNTEAFF
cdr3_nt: TGTGCCAGCAGCTCCGGGAAGAACACTGAAGCTTTCTTT

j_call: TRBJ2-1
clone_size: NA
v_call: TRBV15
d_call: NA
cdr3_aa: CATSRDGQWLYNEQFF
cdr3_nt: TGTGCCACCAGCAGAGATGGACAGTGGCTCTACAATGAGCAGTTCTTC

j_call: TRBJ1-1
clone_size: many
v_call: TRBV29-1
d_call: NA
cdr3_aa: CSVEIFSEAFF
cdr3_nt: TGCAGCGTTGAGATATTCAGTGAAGCTTTCTTT

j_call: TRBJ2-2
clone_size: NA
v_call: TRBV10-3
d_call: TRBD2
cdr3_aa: CAIQLAGDTGELFF
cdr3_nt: TGTGCCATCCAACTAGCGGGAGACACCGGGGAGCTGTTTTTT

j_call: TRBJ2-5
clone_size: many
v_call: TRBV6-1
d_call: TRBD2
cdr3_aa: CASSATSGSRETQYF
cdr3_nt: TGTGCCAGCAGTGCCACTAGCGGGAGTAGAGAGACCCAGTACTTC

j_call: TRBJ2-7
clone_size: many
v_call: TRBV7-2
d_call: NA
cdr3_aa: CASSLEAGGTYEQYF
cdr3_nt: TGTGCCAGCAGCTTAGAGGCAGGGGGGACCTACGAGCAGTACTTC

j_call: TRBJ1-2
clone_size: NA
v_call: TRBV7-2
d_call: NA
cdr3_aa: CASSQSRAAHYGYTF
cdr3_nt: TGTGCCAGCAGCCAATCACGGGCGGCCCACTATGGCTACACCTTC

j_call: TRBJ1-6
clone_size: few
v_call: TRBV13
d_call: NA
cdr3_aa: CASSLQGRGKKAPLHF
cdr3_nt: TGTGCCAGCAGCTTACAAGGGCGGGGCAAGAAAGCACCCCTCCACTTT

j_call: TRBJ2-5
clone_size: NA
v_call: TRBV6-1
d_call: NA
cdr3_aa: CASSDYLAQYF
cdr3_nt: TGTGCCAGCAGTGACTATCTGGCCCAGTACTTC

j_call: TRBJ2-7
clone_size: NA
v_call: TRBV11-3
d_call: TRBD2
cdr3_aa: CASSFQTSSDEQYF
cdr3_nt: TGTGCCAGCAGCTTCCAGACTAGCAGCGACGAGCAGTACTTC

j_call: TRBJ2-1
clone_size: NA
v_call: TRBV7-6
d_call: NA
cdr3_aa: CASSDLGSSYNEQFF
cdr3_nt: TGTGCCAGCAGCGATCTGGGGAGCTCCTACAATGAGCAGTTCTTC

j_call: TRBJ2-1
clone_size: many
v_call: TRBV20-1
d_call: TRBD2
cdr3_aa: CSARAIEAGGPAARSYNEQFF
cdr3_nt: TGCAGTGCTAGGGCGATCGAGGCGGGAGGGCCCGCGGCCCGGTCCTACAATGAGCAGTTCTTC